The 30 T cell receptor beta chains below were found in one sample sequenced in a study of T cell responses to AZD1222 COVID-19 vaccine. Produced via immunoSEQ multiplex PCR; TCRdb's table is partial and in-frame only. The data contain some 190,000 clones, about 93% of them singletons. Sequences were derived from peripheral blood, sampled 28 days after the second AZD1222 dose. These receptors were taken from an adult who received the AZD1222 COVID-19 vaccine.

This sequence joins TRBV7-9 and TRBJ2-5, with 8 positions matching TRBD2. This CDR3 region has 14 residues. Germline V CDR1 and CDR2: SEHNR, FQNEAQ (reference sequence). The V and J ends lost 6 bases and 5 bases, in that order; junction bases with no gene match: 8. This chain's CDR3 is CASSSKSSGETQYF. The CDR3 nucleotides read TGTGCCAGCAGTTCCAAGTCTAGCGGGGAGACCCAGTACTTC.

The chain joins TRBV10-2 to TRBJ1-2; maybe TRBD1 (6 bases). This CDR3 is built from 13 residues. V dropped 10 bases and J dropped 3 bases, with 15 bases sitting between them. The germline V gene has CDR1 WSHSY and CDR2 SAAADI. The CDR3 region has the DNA TGCGCCACCGCCCCGGGGGCGCACTATGGCTACACCTTC. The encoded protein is CATAPGAHYGYTF.

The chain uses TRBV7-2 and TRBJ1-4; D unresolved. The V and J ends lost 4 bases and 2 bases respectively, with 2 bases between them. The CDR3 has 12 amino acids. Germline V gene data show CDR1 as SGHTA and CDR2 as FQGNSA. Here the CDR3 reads CASSSTNEKLFF. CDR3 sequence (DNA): TGTGCCAGCAGCTCTACTAATGAAAAACTGTTTTTT.

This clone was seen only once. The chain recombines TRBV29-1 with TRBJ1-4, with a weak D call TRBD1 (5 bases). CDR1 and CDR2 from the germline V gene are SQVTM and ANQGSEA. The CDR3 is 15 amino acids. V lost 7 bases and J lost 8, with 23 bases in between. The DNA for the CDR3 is TGCAGCGCCGGCCTGGGTGGGGCGAAAAGGGAAAAACTGTTTTTT. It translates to CSAGLGGAKREKLFF.

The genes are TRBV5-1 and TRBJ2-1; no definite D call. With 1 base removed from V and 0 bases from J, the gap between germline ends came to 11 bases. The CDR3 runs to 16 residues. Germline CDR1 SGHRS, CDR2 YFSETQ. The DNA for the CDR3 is TGCGCCAGCAGCTTGACAACTATTCCCTCCTACAATGAGCAGTTCTTC. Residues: CASSLTTIPSYNEQFF.

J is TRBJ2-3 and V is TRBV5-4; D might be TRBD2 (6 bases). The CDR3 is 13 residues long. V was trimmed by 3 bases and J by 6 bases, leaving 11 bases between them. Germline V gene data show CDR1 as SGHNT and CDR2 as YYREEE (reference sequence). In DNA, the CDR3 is TGTGCCAGCAGCTCGCGCGGGGCGGATACGCAGTATTTT. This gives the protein CASSSRGADTQYF.

The CDR3 loop is CASSEALQTLSTDTQYF. In DNA form, the CDR3 reads TGTGCCAGCAGTGAAGCGCTCCAGACACTTAGCACAGATACGCAGTATTTT. The genes are TRBV6-1 and TRBJ2-3; D is unresolved. Germline V gene lookup returns CDR1 MNHNS and CDR2 SASEGT. The CDR3 has 17 amino acids. Trimming shortened V by 0 bases and J by 0 bases, and 13 bases separated the two germline ends.

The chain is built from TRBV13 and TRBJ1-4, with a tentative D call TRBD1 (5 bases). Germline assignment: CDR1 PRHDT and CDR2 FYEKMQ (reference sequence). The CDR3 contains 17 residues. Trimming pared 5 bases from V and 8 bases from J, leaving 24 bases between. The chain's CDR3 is CASSPQREGRIREKLFF. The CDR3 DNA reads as TGTGCCAGCAGCCCCCAACGGGAGGGGAGGATCAGAGAAAAACTGTTTTTT. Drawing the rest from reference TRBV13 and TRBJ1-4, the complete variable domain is AAGVIQSPRHLIKEKRETATLKCYPIPRHDTVYWYQQGPGQDPQFLISFYEKMQSDKGSIPDRFSAQQFSDYHSELNMSSLELGDSALYFCASSPQREGRIREKLFFGSGTQLSVL.

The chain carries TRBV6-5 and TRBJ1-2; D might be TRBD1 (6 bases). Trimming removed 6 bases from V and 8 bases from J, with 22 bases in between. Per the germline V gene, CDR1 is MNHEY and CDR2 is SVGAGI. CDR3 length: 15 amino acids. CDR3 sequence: CASSPGQTPWGGYTF. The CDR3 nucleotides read TGTGCCAGCAGCCCGGGACAAACTCCCTGGGGAGGCTACACCTTC.

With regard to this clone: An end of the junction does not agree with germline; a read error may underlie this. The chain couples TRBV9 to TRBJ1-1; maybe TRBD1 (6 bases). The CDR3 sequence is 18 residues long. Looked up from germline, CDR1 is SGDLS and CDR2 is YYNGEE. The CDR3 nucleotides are TGTGCCAGTAGCGTCCAGGGACAACCCGCTTTCGAATGGTCTGAAGCTTTCTTT. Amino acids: CASSVQGQPAFEWSEAFF.

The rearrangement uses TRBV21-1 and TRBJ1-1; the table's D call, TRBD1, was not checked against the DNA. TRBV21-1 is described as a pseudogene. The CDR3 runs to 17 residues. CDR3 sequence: CASSSCPGQVTNTEAFF. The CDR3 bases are TGTGCCAGCAGCAGTTGCCCGGGACAGGTGACGAACACTGAAGCTTTCTTT.

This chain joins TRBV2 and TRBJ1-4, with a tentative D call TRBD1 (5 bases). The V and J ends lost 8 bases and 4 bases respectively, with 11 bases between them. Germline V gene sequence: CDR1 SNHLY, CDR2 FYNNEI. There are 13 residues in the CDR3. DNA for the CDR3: TGTGCCAGCGAAGGGGTTGGTAATGAAAAACTGTTTTTT. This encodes CASEGVGNEKLFF.

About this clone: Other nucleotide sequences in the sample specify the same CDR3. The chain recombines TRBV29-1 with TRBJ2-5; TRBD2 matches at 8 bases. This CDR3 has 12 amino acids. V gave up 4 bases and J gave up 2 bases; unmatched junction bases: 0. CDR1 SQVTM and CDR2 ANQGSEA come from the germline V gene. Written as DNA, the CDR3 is TGCAGCGTTGTAGCGGGGCAAGAGACCCAGTACTTC. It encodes CSVVAGQETQYF. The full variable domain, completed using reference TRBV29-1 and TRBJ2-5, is SAVISQKPSRDICQRGTSLTIQCQVDSQVTMMFWYRQQPGQSLTLIATANQGSEATYESGFVIDKFPISRPNLTFSTLTVSNMSPEDSSIYLCSVVAGQETQYFGPGTRLLVL.

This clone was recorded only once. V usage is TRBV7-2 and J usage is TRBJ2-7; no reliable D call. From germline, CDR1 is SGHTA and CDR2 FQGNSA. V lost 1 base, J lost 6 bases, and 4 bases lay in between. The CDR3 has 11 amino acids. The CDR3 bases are TGTGCCAGCAGCTTAGTTTTCGAGCAGTACTTC. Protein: CASSLVFEQYF.

CDR3 in DNA: TGTGCCAGCAGCCAAGTGGAGGGCGGCGGTTTGTATGGCTACACCTTC. It encodes CASSQVEGGGLYGYTF. The chain uses TRBV14 and TRBJ1-2; no reliable D call. With 1 base removed from V and 5 bases from J, the gap between germline ends came to 17 bases. The CDR3 runs 16 residues. Germline assignment: CDR1 SGHDN and CDR2 FVKESK. Combining the CDR3 with reference TRBV14 and TRBJ1-2 gives the whole variable domain EAGVTQFPSHSVIEKGQTVTLRCDPISGHDNLYWYRRVMGKEIKFLLHFVKESKQDESGMPNNRFLAERTGGTYSTLKVQPAELEDSGVYFCASSQVEGGGLYGYTFGSGTRLTVV.

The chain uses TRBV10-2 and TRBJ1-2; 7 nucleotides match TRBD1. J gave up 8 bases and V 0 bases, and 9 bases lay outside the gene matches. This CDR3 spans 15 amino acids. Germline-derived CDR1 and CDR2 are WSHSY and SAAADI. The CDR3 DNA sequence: TGCGCCAGCAGTGAGTCAAGGACAGGCGAGGAGGGCTACACCTTC. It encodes CASSESRTGEEGYTF.

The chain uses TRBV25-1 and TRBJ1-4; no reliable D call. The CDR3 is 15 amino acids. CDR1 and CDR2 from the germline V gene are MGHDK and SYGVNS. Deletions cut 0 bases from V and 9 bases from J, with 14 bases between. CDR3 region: CASSEYSQPRQKLFF. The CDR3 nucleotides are TGTGCCAGCAGTGAATATTCGCAGCCCCGGCAAAAACTGTTTTTT.

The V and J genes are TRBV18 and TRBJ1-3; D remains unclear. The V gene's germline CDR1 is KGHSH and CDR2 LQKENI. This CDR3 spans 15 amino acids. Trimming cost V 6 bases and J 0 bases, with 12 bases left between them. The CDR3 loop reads CASSPVFLSGNTIYF. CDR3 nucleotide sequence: TGTGCCAGCTCCCCGGTGTTTCTCTCTGGAAACACCATATATTTT.

The CDR3 sequence is CAISESGTAAYNEQFF. CDR3 DNA: TGTGCCATCAGTGAGTCTGGGACGGCAGCCTACAATGAGCAGTTCTTC. The rearrangement links TRBV10-3 to TRBJ2-1, with D perhaps given as TRBD1 or TRBD2 (5 bases each). The CDR3 length is 16 residues. CDR1 and CDR2 (germline): ENHRY, SYGVKD. V dropped 0 bases and J dropped 2 bases, with 11 bases sitting between them.

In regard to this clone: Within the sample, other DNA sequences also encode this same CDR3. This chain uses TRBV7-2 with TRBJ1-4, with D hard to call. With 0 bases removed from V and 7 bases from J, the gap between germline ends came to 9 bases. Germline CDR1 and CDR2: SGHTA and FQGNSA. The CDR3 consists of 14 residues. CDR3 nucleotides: TGTGCCAGCAGCTTAGCAGGGCGAGGTGAAAAACTGTTTTTT. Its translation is CASSLAGRGEKLFF. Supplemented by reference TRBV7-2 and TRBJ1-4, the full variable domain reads GAGVSQSPSNKVTEKGKDVELRCDPISGHTALYWYRQSLGQGLEFLIYFQGNSAPDKSGLPSDRFSAERTGGSVSTLTIQRTQQEDSAVYLCASSLAGRGEKLFFGSGTQLSVL.

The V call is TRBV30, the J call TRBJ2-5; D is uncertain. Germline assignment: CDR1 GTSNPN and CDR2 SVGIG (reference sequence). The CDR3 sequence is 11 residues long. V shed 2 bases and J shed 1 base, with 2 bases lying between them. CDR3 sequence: CAWSPQETQYF. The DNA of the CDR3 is TGTGCCTGGAGTCCCCAAGAGACCCAGTACTTC.

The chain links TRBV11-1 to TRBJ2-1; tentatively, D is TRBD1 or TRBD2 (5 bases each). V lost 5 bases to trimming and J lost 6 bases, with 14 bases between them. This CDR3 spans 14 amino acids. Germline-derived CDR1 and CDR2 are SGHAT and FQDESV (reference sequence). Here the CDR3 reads CASSPLRGGNEQFF. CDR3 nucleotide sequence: TGTGCCAGCAGCCCCCTTCGTGGGGGCAATGAGCAGTTCTTC. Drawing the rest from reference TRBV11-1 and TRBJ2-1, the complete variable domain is EAEVAQSPRYKITEKSQAVAFWCDPISGHATLYWYRQILGQGPELLVQFQDESVVDDSQLPKDRFSAERLKGVDSTLKIQPAELGDSAMYLCASSPLRGGNEQFFGPGTRLTVL.

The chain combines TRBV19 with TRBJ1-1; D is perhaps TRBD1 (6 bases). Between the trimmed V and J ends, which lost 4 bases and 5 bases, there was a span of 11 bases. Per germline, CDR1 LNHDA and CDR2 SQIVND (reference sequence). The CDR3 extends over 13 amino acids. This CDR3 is CASSTTGRTEAFF. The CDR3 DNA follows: TGTGCCAGTAGTACCACAGGGCGGACTGAAGCTTTCTTT.

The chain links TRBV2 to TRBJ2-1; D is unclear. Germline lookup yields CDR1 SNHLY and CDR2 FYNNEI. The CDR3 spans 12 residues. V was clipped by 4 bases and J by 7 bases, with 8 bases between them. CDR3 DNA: TGTGCCAGCAGTGGCCGGAGAAATGAGCAGTTCTTC. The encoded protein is CASSGRRNEQFF.

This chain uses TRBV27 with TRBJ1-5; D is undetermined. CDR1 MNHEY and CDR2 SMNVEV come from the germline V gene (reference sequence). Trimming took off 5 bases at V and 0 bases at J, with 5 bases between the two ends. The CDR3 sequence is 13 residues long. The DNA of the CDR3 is TGTGCCAGCAGTCCATCTAGCAATCAGCCCCAGCATTTT. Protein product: CASSPSSNQPQHF.

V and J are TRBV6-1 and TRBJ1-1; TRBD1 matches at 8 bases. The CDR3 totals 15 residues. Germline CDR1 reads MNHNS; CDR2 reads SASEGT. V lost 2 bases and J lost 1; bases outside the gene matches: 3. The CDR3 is CASSETQGGNTEAFF. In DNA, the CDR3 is TGTGCCAGCAGTGAAACACAGGGGGGGAACACTGAAGCTTTCTTT.

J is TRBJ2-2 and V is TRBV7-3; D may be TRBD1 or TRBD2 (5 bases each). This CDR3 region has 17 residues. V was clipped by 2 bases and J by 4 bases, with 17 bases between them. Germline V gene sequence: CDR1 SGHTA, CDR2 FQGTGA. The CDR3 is CASSLEGWWGGTGELFF. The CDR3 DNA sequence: TGTGCCAGCAGCTTAGAGGGTTGGTGGGGCGGCACCGGGGAGCTGTTTTTT.

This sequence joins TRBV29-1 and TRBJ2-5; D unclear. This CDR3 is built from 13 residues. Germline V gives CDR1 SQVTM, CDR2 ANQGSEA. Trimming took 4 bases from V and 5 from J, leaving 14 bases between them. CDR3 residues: CSVATRMVETQYF. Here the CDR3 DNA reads TGCAGCGTTGCCACGAGAATGGTGGAGACCCAGTACTTC.

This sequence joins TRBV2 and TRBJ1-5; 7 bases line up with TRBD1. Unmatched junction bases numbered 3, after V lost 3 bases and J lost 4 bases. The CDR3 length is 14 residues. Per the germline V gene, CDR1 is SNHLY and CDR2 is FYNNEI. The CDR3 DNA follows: TGTGCCAGCAGTGACAAGACAGGGAATCAGCCCCAGCATTTT. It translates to CASSDKTGNQPQHF.

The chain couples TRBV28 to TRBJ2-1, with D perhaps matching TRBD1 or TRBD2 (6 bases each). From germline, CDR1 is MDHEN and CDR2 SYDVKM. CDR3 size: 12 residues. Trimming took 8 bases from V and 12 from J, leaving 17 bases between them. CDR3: CASGQGGKGQFF. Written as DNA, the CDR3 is TGTGCCAGCGGACAAGGGGGGAAGGGGCAGTTCTTC.